A selection of T cell receptor beta chains follows, all from one sample in a study of radiotherapy plus CTLA-4 blockade in lung cancer. Generated by immunoSEQ multiplex PCR, the TCRdb table keeps only in-frame clones and is missing some. The sample lists 90,000 to 100,000 clones, 65% to 80% seen once, with around 2.8% in the top ten. The source was peripheral blood, collected from a patient treated with radiotherapy plus ipilimumab. Receptor source: a human donor with non-small cell lung cancer who had a partial response to radiotherapy plus ipilimumab. Some clones in this sample may be carry-over from other donors' samples. CDR3s include the opening cysteine and the closing phenylalanine or tryptophan. Each record gives: D gene, CDR3 length, clone size, V gene, J gene, CDR3 protein, CDR3 DNA. D genes are given only for firm matches. Clone size is given for some rows only: seen once, a few or many times, or a class if the clone is expanded.

D gene: -; CDR3 length: 16; clone size: -; V gene: TRBV4-1; J gene: TRBJ1-6; CDR3 protein: CASSQEPGGVLGPLHF; CDR3 DNA: TGCGCCAGCAGCCAAGAGCCCGGGGGAGTTCTCGGGCCCCTCCACTTT
D gene: TRBD1; CDR3 length: 14; clone size: -; V gene: TRBV5-6; J gene: TRBJ1-1; CDR3 protein: CASSPQQATGGAFF; CDR3 DNA: TGTGCCAGCAGCCCCCAACAGGCGACAGGGGGAGCTTTCTTT
D gene: -; CDR3 length: 15; clone size: few; V gene: TRBV6-5; J gene: TRBJ1-5; CDR3 protein: CASSYSRVPNQPQHF; CDR3 DNA: TGTGCCAGCAGTTACTCGAGGGTCCCCAATCAGCCCCAGCATTTT
D gene: TRBD2; CDR3 length: 15; clone size: -; V gene: TRBV29-1; J gene: TRBJ2-2; CDR3 protein: CSAINAGGPDGELFF; CDR3 DNA: TGCAGCGCTATAAACGCGGGAGGGCCGGACGGGGAGCTGTTTTTT
D gene: -; CDR3 length: 13; clone size: -; V gene: TRBV29-1; J gene: TRBJ2-1; CDR3 protein: CSVEQGSAAEQFF; CDR3 DNA: TGCAGCGTTGAACAGGGGTCCGCCGCGGAGCAGTTCTTC
D gene: -; CDR3 length: 13; clone size: -; V gene: TRBV30; J gene: TRBJ1-1; CDR3 protein: CAWSADGDTEAFF; CDR3 DNA: TGTGCCTGGAGCGCCGACGGGGACACTGAAGCTTTCTTT
D gene: TRBD1; CDR3 length: 15; clone size: once; V gene: TRBV28; J gene: TRBJ2-3; CDR3 protein: CASSLGTGGTDTQYF; CDR3 DNA: TGTGCCAGCAGTTTAGGGACAGGGGGCACAGATACGCAGTATTTT
D gene: -; CDR3 length: 12; clone size: -; V gene: TRBV7-2; J gene: TRBJ2-4; CDR3 protein: CASRGRGYIQYF; CDR3 DNA: TGTGCCAGCAGGGGCAGGGGCTACATTCAGTACTTC
D gene: TRBD1; CDR3 length: 14; clone size: -; V gene: TRBV5-3; J gene: TRBJ1-2; CDR3 protein: CARSPGTGVYGYTF; CDR3 DNA: TGTGCCAGAAGCCCGGGGACAGGGGTCTATGGCTACACCTTC
D gene: TRBD1; CDR3 length: 14; clone size: -; V gene: TRBV6-5; J gene: TRBJ1-6; CDR3 protein: CASRTGTGGSTLHF; CDR3 DNA: TGTGCCAGCAGGACCGGGACAGGAGGCTCAACCCTCCACTTT
D gene: -; CDR3 length: 11; clone size: -; V gene: TRBV7-9; J gene: TRBJ1-1; CDR3 protein: CASRIAPEAFF; CDR3 DNA: TGTGCCAGCAGAATAGCACCCGAAGCTTTCTTT
D gene: -; CDR3 length: 16; clone size: -; V gene: TRBV19; J gene: TRBJ1-5; CDR3 protein: CASSIRGQPSNQPQHF; CDR3 DNA: TGTGCCAGTAGTATCAGGGGACAACCTAGCAATCAGCCCCAGCATTTT
D gene: TRBD1; CDR3 length: 14; clone size: -; V gene: TRBV18; J gene: TRBJ2-1; CDR3 protein: CASSLGTGWDEQFF; CDR3 DNA: TGTGCCAGCTCACTCGGGACAGGGTGGGATGAGCAGTTCTTC
D gene: TRBD1; CDR3 length: 16; clone size: -; V gene: TRBV2; J gene: TRBJ1-5; CDR3 protein: CASSAQTGSFGQPQHF; CDR3 DNA: TGTGCCAGCAGCGCCCAGACAGGGAGCTTTGGTCAGCCCCAGCATTTT
D gene: -; CDR3 length: 14; clone size: once; V gene: TRBV29-1; J gene: TRBJ1-4; CDR3 protein: CSVEWPGEGEKLFF; CDR3 DNA: TGCAGCGTTGAATGGCCAGGGGAGGGTGAAAAACTGTTTTTT
D gene: TRBD1; CDR3 length: 16; clone size: -; V gene: TRBV19; J gene: TRBJ1-4; CDR3 protein: CASSTRQGAANEKLFF; CDR3 DNA: TGTGCCAGTAGTACGCGACAGGGGGCGGCTAATGAAAAACTGTTTTTT
D gene: TRBD1; CDR3 length: 15; clone size: few; V gene: TRBV11-2; J gene: TRBJ1-1; CDR3 protein: CASSTRTGGGTEAFF; CDR3 DNA: TGTGCCAGCAGCACTAGGACAGGGGGCGGCACTGAAGCTTTCTTT
D gene: TRBD1; CDR3 length: 16; clone size: -; V gene: TRBV5-1; J gene: TRBJ2-3; CDR3 protein: CASSLEGTGGRDTQYF; CDR3 DNA: TGCGCCAGCAGCTTGGAAGGGACAGGAGGCAGGGATACGCAGTATTTT
D gene: -; CDR3 length: 13; clone size: -; V gene: TRBV2; J gene: TRBJ1-2; CDR3 protein: CATVPTGPYGYTF; CDR3 DNA: TGTGCCACGGTCCCGACAGGTCCCTATGGCTACACCTTC
D gene: -; CDR3 length: 13; clone size: once; V gene: TRBV25-1; J gene: TRBJ2-7; CDR3 protein: CASSENYGIGSYF; CDR3 DNA: TGTGCCAGCAGTGAAAACTACGGTATTGGCAGCTACTTC
D gene: TRBD2; CDR3 length: 17; clone size: -; V gene: TRBV5-1; J gene: TRBJ2-2; CDR3 protein: CASSYRTSGANTGELFF; CDR3 DNA: TGCGCCAGCAGCTACCGGACTAGCGGGGCGAACACCGGGGAGCTGTTTTTT
D gene: -; CDR3 length: 13; clone size: -; V gene: TRBV6-5; J gene: TRBJ1-4; CDR3 protein: CASTDRRGEKLFF; CDR3 DNA: TGTGCCAGCACCGACAGGAGAGGGGAAAAACTGTTTTTT
D gene: -; CDR3 length: 14; clone size: -; V gene: TRBV5-1; J gene: TRBJ2-3; CDR3 protein: CASSSTRGTDTQYF; CDR3 DNA: TGCGCCAGCAGCTCGACTAGAGGCACAGATACGCAGTATTTT
D gene: -; CDR3 length: 14; clone size: few; V gene: TRBV10-2; J gene: TRBJ1-1; CDR3 protein: CASSESQMNTEAFF; CDR3 DNA: TGCGCCAGCAGTGAAAGCCAAATGAACACTGAAGCTTTCTTT
D gene: TRBD1; CDR3 length: 13; clone size: -; V gene: TRBV29-1; J gene: TRBJ1-5; CDR3 protein: CSVSGQINQPQHF; CDR3 DNA: TGCAGCGTCTCGGGACAGATCAATCAGCCCCAGCATTTT
D gene: TRBD2; CDR3 length: 16; clone size: -; V gene: TRBV5-1; J gene: TRBJ2-1; CDR3 protein: CASSFSGRGSYNEQFF; CDR3 DNA: TGCGCCAGCAGCTTCAGCGGGAGGGGTTCCTACAATGAGCAGTTCTTC
D gene: TRBD2; CDR3 length: 15; clone size: once; V gene: TRBV19; J gene: TRBJ2-1; CDR3 protein: CASSIRTSGVNEQFF; CDR3 DNA: TGTGCCAGTAGTATCAGGACTAGCGGGGTTAATGAGCAGTTCTTC
D gene: TRBD2; CDR3 length: 16; clone size: -; V gene: TRBV13; J gene: TRBJ2-7; CDR3 protein: CASSHWLAGELDEQYF; CDR3 DNA: TGTGCCAGCAGCCACTGGTTAGCGGGAGAGTTGGACGAGCAGTACTTC
D gene: -; CDR3 length: 13; clone size: few; V gene: TRBV21-1; J gene: TRBJ1-2; CDR3 protein: CASSQGKGSGYTF; CDR3 DNA: TGTGCCAGCAGCCAGGGGAAGGGGAGTGGCTACACCTTC
D gene: -; CDR3 length: 15; clone size: few; V gene: TRBV4-2; J gene: TRBJ1-1; CDR3 protein: CASSQEEAGYPEAFF; CDR3 DNA: TGTGCCAGCAGCCAAGAAGAGGCAGGGTACCCTGAAGCTTTCTTT
D gene: -; CDR3 length: 17; clone size: -; V gene: TRBV15; J gene: TRBJ1-6; CDR3 protein: CATSRDQAALYNSPLHF; CDR3 DNA: TGTGCCACCAGCAGAGATCAGGCAGCTTTGTATAATTCACCCCTCCACTTT
D gene: TRBD2; CDR3 length: 16; clone size: many; V gene: TRBV19; J gene: TRBJ2-5; CDR3 protein: CASSGSSGGGQETQYF; CDR3 DNA: TGTGCCAGTAGTGGATCTAGCGGGGGGGGTCAAGAGACCCAGTACTTC